The present T cell receptor (beta chain) was sequenced within a study of shared clonotypes between healthy human individuals. Study results and limitations: All-four-donor shared clonotypes had higher generation probabilities than non-shared clonotypes did.

The CDR3 length is 16 residues. CDR1 is SGHTA, CDR2 FQGNSA, per germline. V was pared by 5 bases and J by 0 bases, with 16 bases between. On this clone itself: The antigen is undetermined.

Terminally differentiated effector memory CD45RA+ cells were excluded by CCR7 positive selection of CD45RO-negative cells. Every contributor of samples was a Caucasian grown-up residing in Nashville, Tennessee. Repertoires were generated with immunoSEQ multiplex PCR, while TCRdb's copy carries only in-frame clones and drops some. The sample contains about 610,000 clones, around 96% of which appear only once. The clonotype was recovered from a woman aged 25-40 years in good health. Sequencing was performed on naive CD8+ T cells sorted from blood. The rearrangement uses TRBV7-2 and TRBJ1-1; D not certain. CDR3 coding DNA: TGTGCCAGCAGCCCACCGGAGTGGGGTATGAACACTGAAGCTTTCTTT. As protein: CASSPPEWGMNTEAFF.